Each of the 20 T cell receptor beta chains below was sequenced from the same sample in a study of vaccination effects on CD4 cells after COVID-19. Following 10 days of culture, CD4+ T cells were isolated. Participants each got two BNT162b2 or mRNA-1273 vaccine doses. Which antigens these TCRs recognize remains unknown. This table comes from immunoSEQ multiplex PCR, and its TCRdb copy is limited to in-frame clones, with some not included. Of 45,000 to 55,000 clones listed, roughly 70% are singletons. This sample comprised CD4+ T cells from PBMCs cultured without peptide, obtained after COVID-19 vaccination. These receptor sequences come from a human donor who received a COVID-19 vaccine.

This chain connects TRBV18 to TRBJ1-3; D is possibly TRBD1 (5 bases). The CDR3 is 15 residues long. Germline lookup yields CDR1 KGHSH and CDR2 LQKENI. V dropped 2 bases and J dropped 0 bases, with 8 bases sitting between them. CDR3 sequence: CASSPGTDSGNTIYF. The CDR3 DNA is TGTGCCAGCTCACCAGGGACGGACTCTGGAAACACCATATATTTT.

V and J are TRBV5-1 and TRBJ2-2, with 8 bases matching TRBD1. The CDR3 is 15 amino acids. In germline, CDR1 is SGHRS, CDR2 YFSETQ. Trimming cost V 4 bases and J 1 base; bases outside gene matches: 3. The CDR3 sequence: CASSPGTGNTGELFF. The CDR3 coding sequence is TGCGCCAGCAGCCCGGGGACAGGGAACACCGGGGAGCTGTTTTTT.

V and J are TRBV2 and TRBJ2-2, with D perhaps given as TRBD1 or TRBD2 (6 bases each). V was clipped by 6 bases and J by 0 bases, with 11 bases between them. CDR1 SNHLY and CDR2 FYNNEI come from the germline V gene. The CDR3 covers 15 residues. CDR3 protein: CASRLRGPNTGELFF. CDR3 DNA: TGTGCCAGCAGGCTACGGGGGCCGAACACCGGGGAGCTGTTTTTT.

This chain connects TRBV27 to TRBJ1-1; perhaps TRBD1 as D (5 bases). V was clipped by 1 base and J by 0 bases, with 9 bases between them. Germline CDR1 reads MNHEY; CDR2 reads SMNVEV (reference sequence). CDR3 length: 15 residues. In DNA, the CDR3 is TGTGCCAGCAGTTTATACGGGGGGATGAACACTGAAGCTTTCTTT. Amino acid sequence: CASSLYGGMNTEAFF.

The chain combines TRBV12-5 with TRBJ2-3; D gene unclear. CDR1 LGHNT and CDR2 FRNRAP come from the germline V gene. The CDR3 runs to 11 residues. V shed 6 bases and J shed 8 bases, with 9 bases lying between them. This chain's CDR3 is CASGPEITQYF. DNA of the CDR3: TGTGCTAGTGGGCCGGAGATTACGCAGTATTTT.

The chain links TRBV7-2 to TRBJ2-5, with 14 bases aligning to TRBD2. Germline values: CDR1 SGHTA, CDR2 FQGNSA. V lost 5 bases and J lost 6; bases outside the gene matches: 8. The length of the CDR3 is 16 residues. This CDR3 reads CASSLGTSGSRKTQYF. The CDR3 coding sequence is TGTGCCAGCAGCCTGGGGACTAGCGGGAGTAGAAAGACCCAGTACTTC.

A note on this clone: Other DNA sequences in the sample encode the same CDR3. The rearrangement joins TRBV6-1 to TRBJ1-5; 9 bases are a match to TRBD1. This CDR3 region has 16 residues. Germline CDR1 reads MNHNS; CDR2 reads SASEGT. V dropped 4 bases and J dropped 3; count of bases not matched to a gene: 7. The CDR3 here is CASSASGTGNNQPQHF. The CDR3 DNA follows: TGTGCCAGCAGTGCCTCCGGGACAGGGAACAATCAGCCCCAGCATTTT.

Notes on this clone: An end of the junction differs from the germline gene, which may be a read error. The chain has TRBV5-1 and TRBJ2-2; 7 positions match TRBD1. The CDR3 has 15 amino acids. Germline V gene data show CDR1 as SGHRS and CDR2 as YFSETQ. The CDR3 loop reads CASRLAGGFSGELFF. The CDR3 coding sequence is TGCGCCAGCAGATTGGCAGGGGGTTTCTCCGGGGAGCTGTTTTTT.

The DNA for the CDR3 is TGTGCCAGCTCCTTACAGGGAGGTGCAGAACAGCCCCAGCATTTT. This translates into CASSLQGGAEQPQHF. The rearrangement joins TRBV18 to TRBJ1-5; D perhaps matches TRBD1 (6 bases). V was clipped by 6 bases and J by 7 bases, with 19 bases between them. Germline CDR1 reads KGHSH; CDR2 reads LQKENI. There are 15 residues in the CDR3.

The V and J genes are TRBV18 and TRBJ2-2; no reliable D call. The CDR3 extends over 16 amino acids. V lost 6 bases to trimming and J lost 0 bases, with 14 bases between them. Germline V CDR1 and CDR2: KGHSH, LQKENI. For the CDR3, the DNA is TGTGCCAGCTCGCCGAACCCTCCCGCGAACACCGGGGAGCTGTTTTTT. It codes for CASSPNPPANTGELFF.

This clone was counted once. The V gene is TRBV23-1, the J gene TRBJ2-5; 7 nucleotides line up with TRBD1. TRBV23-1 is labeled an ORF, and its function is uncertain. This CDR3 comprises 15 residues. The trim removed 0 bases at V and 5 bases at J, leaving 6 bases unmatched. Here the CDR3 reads CASSQSARGRETQYF. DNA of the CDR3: TGCGCCAGCAGTCAATCGGCGAGGGGGCGGGAGACCCAGTACTTC.

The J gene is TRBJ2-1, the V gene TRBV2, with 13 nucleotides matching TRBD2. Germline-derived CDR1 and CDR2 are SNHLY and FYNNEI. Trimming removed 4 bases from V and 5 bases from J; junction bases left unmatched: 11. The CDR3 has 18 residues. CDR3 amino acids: CASSGNVRTSGRHNEQFF. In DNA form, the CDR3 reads TGTGCCAGCAGTGGTAACGTACGGACTAGCGGGAGACACAATGAGCAGTTCTTC.

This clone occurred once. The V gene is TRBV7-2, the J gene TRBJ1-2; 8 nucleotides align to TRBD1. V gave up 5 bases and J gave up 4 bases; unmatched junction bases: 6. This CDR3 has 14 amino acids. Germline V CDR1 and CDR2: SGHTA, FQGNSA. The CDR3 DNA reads TGTGCCAGCAGCCCAGGGGGCATCGGCTATGGCTACACCTTC. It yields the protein CASSPGGIGYGYTF.

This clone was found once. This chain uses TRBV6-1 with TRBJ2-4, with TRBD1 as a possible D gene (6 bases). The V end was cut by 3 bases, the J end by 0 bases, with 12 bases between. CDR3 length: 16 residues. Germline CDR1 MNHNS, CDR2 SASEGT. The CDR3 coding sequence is TGTGCCAGCAGTGACCCAGGGGCCCTAGCCAAAAACATTCAGTACTTC. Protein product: CASSDPGALAKNIQYF.

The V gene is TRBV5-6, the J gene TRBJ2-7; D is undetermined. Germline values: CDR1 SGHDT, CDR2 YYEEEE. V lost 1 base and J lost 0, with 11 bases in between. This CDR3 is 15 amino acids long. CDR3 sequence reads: CASSLQRRSSYEQYF. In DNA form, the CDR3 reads TGTGCCAGCAGCTTGCAGCGAAGGAGCTCCTACGAGCAGTACTTC.

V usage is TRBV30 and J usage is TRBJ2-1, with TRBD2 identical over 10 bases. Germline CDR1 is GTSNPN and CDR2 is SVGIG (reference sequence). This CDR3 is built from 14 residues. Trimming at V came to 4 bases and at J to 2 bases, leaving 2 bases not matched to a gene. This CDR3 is CAWNLAGAYNEQFF. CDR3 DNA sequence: TGTGCCTGGAACCTAGCGGGGGCCTACAATGAGCAGTTCTTC.

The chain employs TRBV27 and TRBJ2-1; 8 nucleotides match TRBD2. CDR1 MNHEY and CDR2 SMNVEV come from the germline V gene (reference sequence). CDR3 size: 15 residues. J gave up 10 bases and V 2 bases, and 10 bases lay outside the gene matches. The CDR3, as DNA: TGTGCCAGCAGTTTAATGGCGGGAGGCCCTGGGGAGCAGTTCTTC. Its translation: CASSLMAGGPGEQFF.

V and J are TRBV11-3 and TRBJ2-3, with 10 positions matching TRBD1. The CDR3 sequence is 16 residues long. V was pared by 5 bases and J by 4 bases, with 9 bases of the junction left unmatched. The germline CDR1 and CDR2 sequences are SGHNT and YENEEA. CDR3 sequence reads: CASSGTTGGEADTQYF. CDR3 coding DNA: TGTGCCAGCAGCGGTACGACAGGGGGCGAGGCAGATACGCAGTATTTT.

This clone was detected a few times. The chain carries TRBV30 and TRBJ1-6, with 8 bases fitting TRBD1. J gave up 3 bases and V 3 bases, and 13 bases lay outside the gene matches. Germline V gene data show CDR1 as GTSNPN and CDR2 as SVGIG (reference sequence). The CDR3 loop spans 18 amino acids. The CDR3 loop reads CAWSNKRTGKVYNSPLHF. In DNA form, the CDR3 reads TGTGCCTGGAGCAATAAACGGACAGGGAAGGTCTATAATTCACCCCTCCACTTT.

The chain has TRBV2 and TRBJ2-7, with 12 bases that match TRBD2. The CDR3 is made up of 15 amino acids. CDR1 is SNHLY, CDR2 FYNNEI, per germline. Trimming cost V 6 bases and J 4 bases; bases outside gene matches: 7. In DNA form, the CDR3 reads TGTGCCAGCAGGGTCCTAGCGGGAGGGTCTTACGAGCAGTACTTC. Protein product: CASRVLAGGSYEQYF.